The rows below give T cell receptor beta chains drawn from one sample of a study of beta chain features in type 1 diabetes. Clones were read by immunoSEQ multiplex PCR, and TCRdb kept only the in-frame ones, dropping some. Among some 40,000 clones listed, around 45% were seen once. The sequencing input was central memory CD4+ T cells from blood. The receptor set was obtained from a woman aged 18-29 years in good health. CDR3s include the opening cysteine and the closing phenylalanine or tryptophan. A D gene is named only where the DNA matches it firmly. The size of a clone is reported for some rows only, either as once, few or many, or as a class for expanded clones.

v_call,d_call,j_call,clone_size,cdr3_nt,cdr3_aa
TRBV14,TRBD2,TRBJ2-1,once,TGTGCCAGCAGCCTGCTAGCGGGGCCTAATGAGTCGCAGTTCTTC,CASSLLAGPNESQFF
TRBV5-1,TRBD1,TRBJ2-1,-,TGCGCCAGCATATCCGGGACAGGGGGCTACAATGAGCAGTTCTTC,CASISGTGGYNEQFF
TRBV6-1,TRBD1,TRBJ2-7,few,TGTGCCAGCAGTGTAAACAGGGGAGCCTCCTACGAGCAGTACTTC,CASSVNRGASYEQYF
TRBV18,-,TRBJ1-2,-,TGTGCCAGCTCACCACCGCAGGCTAATATTAACTATGGCTACACCTTC,CASSPPQANINYGYTF
TRBV30,-,TRBJ1-2,-,TGTGCCTGGAGTGTACCCCCAGGGATTTATGGCTACACCTTC,CAWSVPPGIYGYTF
TRBV6-1,TRBD2,TRBJ2-5,few,TGTGCCAGCAGCGGGGGACTAGTCCAAGAGACCCAGTACTTC,CASSGGLVQETQYF
TRBV5-1,TRBD1,TRBJ1-1,-,TGCGCCAGCAGCCCCGGACAGGTCTTAATGAACACTGAAGCTTTCTTT,CASSPGQVLMNTEAFF
TRBV7-3,-,TRBJ2-7,-,TGTGCCAGCAGCTTAACAGGGGGCTACGAGCAGTACTTC,CASSLTGGYEQYF
TRBV2,-,TRBJ1-1,-,TGTGCCAGCAGTCTACAGAGGGCGGACACTGAAGCTTTCTTT,CASSLQRADTEAFF
TRBV5-1,TRBD2,TRBJ2-5,few,TGCGCCAGCAGCTTACCGGGGGGGGAGACCCAGTACTTC,CASSLPGGETQYF
TRBV5-1,-,TRBJ1-2,few,TGCGCCAGCAGCTCATCGCGACAGACCTATGGCTACACCTTC,CASSSSRQTYGYTF
TRBV7-9,-,TRBJ1-3,-,TGTGCCAGCAGTACAGAGGGTCCTGTAAGAAACACCATATATTTT,CASSTEGPVRNTIYF
TRBV19,-,TRBJ1-5,-,TGTGCCAGTAGTGGAGGACGGACTCTACCCCAGCATTTT,CASSGGRTLPQHF
TRBV5-6,-,TRBJ2-2,-,TGTGCCAGCAGCTCCTCCGACAGGAACACCGGGGAGCTGTTTTTT,CASSSSDRNTGELFF
TRBV5-5,-,TRBJ1-1,few,TGTGCCAGCAGCTTGTCGGGGGATGCGAACACTGAAGCTTTCTTT,CASSLSGDANTEAFF
TRBV2,-,TRBJ2-6,-,TGTGCCAGCAGTGAAGGTGGTCCAGGAAGGACTTTC,CASSEGGPGRTF
TRBV5-1,TRBD1,TRBJ2-3,-,TGCGCCAGCAGCCCAGGACAGGGCGGAGATACGCAGTATTTT,CASSPGQGGDTQYF
TRBV4-2,-,TRBJ1-2,few,TGTGCCAGCAGCCAAGACAGGGACTATGGCTACACCTTC,CASSQDRDYGYTF
TRBV2,-,TRBJ2-2,-,TGTGCCAGCAGTCAGCGGAAGCCTACCGGGGAGCTGTTTTTT,CASSQRKPTGELFF
TRBV5-1,-,TRBJ1-2,-,TGCGCCAGCAGCTTGGACATCCCTAACTATGGCTACACCTTC,CASSLDIPNYGYTF
TRBV6-1,TRBD1,TRBJ1-1,-,TGTGCCAGCAGTGAGCTCTATCAGGGGGACACTGAAGCTTTCTTT,CASSELYQGDTEAFF
TRBV6-1,-,TRBJ2-7,-,TGTGCCAGCAGTATCAGGGTTTCCTACGAGCAGTACTTC,CASSIRVSYEQYF
TRBV5-1,-,TRBJ2-7,-,TGCGCCAGCAGCTCGTCGCAGGGGTCGGGCGAGCAGTACTTC,CASSSSQGSGEQYF
TRBV30,TRBD2,TRBJ2-3,-,TGTGCCTGGAGAGCGCGGGGGTCCACAGATACGCAGTATTTT,CAWRARGSTDTQYF
TRBV5-4,-,TRBJ1-6,-,TGTGCCAGCAGCTGGGACAAAGCCCAACGGAATTCACCCCTCCACTTT,CASSWDKAQRNSPLHF
TRBV7-9,TRBD1,TRBJ2-3,-,TGTGCCAGCAGCACCGGACAGGGGAGCACAGATACGCAGTATTTT,CASSTGQGSTDTQYF
TRBV7-9,TRBD1,TRBJ1-2,few,TGTGCCAGCAGCTTAGACGGACAGGGTTACTATGGCTACACCTTC,CASSLDGQGYYGYTF